This entry concerns a single TCR beta chain. Its specificity is not known. The source of the sample is a study of shared clonotypes between healthy human individuals. About the study: A donor's plate count was three for CD4 naive and three for CD4 memory; CD8 naive had two and CD8 memory one. Study observations and caveats: Clonotype sharing among donors, it was expected, would be affected by sequencing depth. On the whole, naive subsets had larger estimated richness than memory subsets had.

The repertoire was sequenced with immunoSEQ multiplex PCR; TCRdb's copy has only in-frame clones and lacks some. This sample has approximately 1.5 million clones, with 98% found just once. The CDR3 spans 17 residues. CDR1 is SGHKS, CDR2 YYEKEE, per germline (reference sequence). V was cut by 1 base and J by 0 bases, with 14 bases left in between. CD4+ cells were split into CD45RA+ naive and CD45RA-negative memory subsets. The sequenced material came from naive CD4+ T cells sorted from blood. Subset given: CD45RA+ positively selected. The receptor's source is a man between 25 and 39 years old in good health. This sequence joins TRBV5-5 and TRBJ1-5; D uncertain. Here the CDR3 reads CASSLRHPGFSNQPQHF. CDR3 coding DNA: TGTGCCAGCAGCTTGCGACATCCGGGCTTTAGCAATCAGCCCCAGCATTTT. The variable domain in full, completed from reference TRBV5-5 and TRBJ1-5, reads DAGVTQSPTHLIKTRGQQVTLRCSPISGHKSVSWYQQVLGQGPQFIFQYYEKEERGRGNFPDRFSARQFPNYSSELNVNALLLGDSALYLCASSLRHPGFSNQPQHFGDGTRLSIL.